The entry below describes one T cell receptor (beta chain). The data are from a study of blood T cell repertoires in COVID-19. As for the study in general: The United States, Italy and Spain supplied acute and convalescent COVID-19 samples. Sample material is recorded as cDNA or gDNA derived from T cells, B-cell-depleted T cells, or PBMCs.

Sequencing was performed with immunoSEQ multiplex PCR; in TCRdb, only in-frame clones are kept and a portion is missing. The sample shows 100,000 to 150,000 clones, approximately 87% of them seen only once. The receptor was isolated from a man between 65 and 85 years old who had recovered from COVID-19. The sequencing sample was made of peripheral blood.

CDR3 nucleotides: TGTGCCAGCAGCTTATTTGGGGGCGAAGAAAAACTGTTTTTT. Translation gives CASSLFGGEEKLFF. The chain is built from TRBV7-2 and TRBJ1-4; D possibly corresponds to TRBD1 (6 bases). V lost 2 bases, J lost 8 bases, and 12 bases lay in between. CDR3 length: 14 amino acids. The V gene's germline CDR1 is SGHTA and CDR2 FQGNSA.